The T cell receptor beta chain described here comes from a study of control samples from healthy donors and cancer patients. Sequenced by immunoSEQ multiplex PCR; TCRdb stores in-frame clones only, minus some. The sample records approximately 120,000 clones, roughly 89% being singletons. The CDR3 contains 15 residues. Trimming cost V 2 bases and J 6 bases, with 14 bases left between them. CDR1 is SGHTA and CDR2 is FQGNSA in the germline V gene. The TCR sequence derives from a woman between 50 and 59 years old in good health. The chain couples TRBV7-2 to TRBJ1-5; possibly TRBD1 for D (5 bases). The sequencing input was blood. CDR3 sequence (DNA): TGTGCCAGCAGCTTACAGAGAGGGGAGGGTCAGCCCCAGCATTTT. Translated: CASSLQRGEGQPQHF.